The 14 T cell receptor beta chains listed next were all sequenced from one sample in a study of shared clonotypes between healthy human individuals. Sequencing was performed with immunoSEQ multiplex PCR; in TCRdb, only in-frame clones are kept and a portion is missing. The data show 950,000 to 1,100,000 clones, about 75% seen once. Input material: memory CD4+ T cells sorted from blood. The subset is: CD45RA-negative fraction. All receptors derive from a man between 18 and 35 years old in good health.

CDR3 loop: CASSLSPGTYNEQFF. DNA of the CDR3: TGTGCCAGCAGCTTAAGTCCTGGAACCTACAATGAGCAGTTCTTC. The J gene is TRBJ2-1, the V gene TRBV11-2; D is uncertain. Germline assignment: CDR1 SGHAT and CDR2 FQNNGV. This CDR3 is 15 amino acids long. Trimming took 2 bases from V and 2 from J, leaving 10 bases between them.

This clone was counted between two and nine times. The chain has TRBV5-4 and TRBJ1-6; the D gene is possibly TRBD1 (5 bases). Germline V gene data show CDR1 as SGHNT and CDR2 as YYREEE (reference sequence). V lost 7 bases and J lost 0, with 23 bases in between. The CDR3 loop spans 19 amino acids. The chain's CDR3 is CASGTSGAGSSSYNSPLHF. The DNA of the CDR3 is TGTGCCAGCGGAACCTCCGGGGCGGGCAGTAGCTCCTATAATTCACCCCTCCACTTT.

The V and J genes are TRBV28 and TRBJ1-2, with D maybe TRBD1 (5 bases). The V and J ends lost 4 bases and 5 bases respectively, with 17 bases between them. Germline V gene lookup returns CDR1 MDHEN and CDR2 SYDVKM. The CDR3 extends over 15 amino acids. The CDR3 loop reads CASSSFVGADYGYTF. CDR3 bases: TGTGCCAGCAGTTCTTTCGTCGGGGCGGATTATGGCTACACCTTC.

The chain carries TRBV15 and TRBJ1-1, with TRBD1 matching over 7 bases. The CDR3 consists of 15 residues. CDR1 and CDR2 from the germline V gene are LNHNV and YYDKDF (reference sequence). The J segment lost 0 bases and the V segment lost 3 bases, leaving 4 bases of the junction unmatched. The CDR3 loop is CATSSRDRLNTEAFF. CDR3 nucleotides: TGTGCCACCAGCAGCCGGGACAGACTGAACACTGAAGCTTTCTTT.

The chain recombines TRBV18 with TRBJ2-1, with D perhaps matching TRBD1 or TRBD2 (6 bases each). From germline, CDR1 is KGHSH and CDR2 LQKENI. The CDR3 loop spans 16 amino acids. With 6 bases removed from V and 1 base from J, the gap between germline ends came to 16 bases. The CDR3 is CASSRAGHQSYNEQFF. The CDR3 nucleotides read TGTGCCAGCTCCCGCGCGGGACATCAATCCTACAATGAGCAGTTCTTC.

This clone was detected only a few times. This chain uses TRBV19 with TRBJ1-6; a weak D match, TRBD1 (6 bases). Germline CDR1 is LNHDA and CDR2 is SQIVND (reference sequence). V shed 0 bases and J shed 1 base, with 13 bases lying between them. The CDR3 spans 18 residues. The CDR3 DNA sequence: TGTGCCAGTAGTATAGAAGCGAGGACAGCTTCCTATAATTCACCCCTCCACTTT. This translates into CASSIEARTASYNSPLHF.

The chain uses TRBV4-1 and TRBJ2-7; tentative D call: TRBD2 (5 bases). With 5 bases removed from V and 3 bases from J, the gap between germline ends came to 14 bases. Germline-derived CDR1 and CDR2 are MGHRA and YSYEKL. The length of the CDR3 is 14 residues. Here the CDR3 DNA reads TGCGCCAGCAGCGAGGGCGTCGGGAACTACGAGCAGTACTTC. It encodes CASSEGVGNYEQYF.

This clone was found a few times. The chain couples TRBV7-2 to TRBJ2-7; the D gene is possibly TRBD2 (6 bases). This CDR3 has 14 amino acids. Trimming took off 5 bases at V and 0 bases at J, with 11 bases between the two ends. The germline V gene has CDR1 SGHTA and CDR2 FQGNSA. In DNA form, the CDR3 reads TGTGCCAGCAGCGTTCTAGCGTACTCCTACGAGCAGTACTTC. Translating it yields CASSVLAYSYEQYF.

A note on this clone: Germline is not matched at one junction end, which may reflect a read error. J is TRBJ1-4 and V is TRBV7-7, with a possible D match to TRBD1 (5 bases). The CDR3 has 13 residues. Germline CDR1 and CDR2: SSHAT and FNYEAQ (reference sequence). The CDR3 coding sequence is TGTGCTAGCAGCTTAGACAGTCGAGAAAAACTGTTTTTT. Translated, it gives CASSLDSREKLFF.

The chain has TRBV5-1 and TRBJ2-1; 8 nucleotides align to TRBD2. The CDR3 is made up of 15 amino acids. The J segment lost 3 bases and the V segment lost 4 bases, leaving 6 bases of the junction unmatched. Per the germline V gene, CDR1 is SGHRS and CDR2 is YFSETQ. CDR3 sequence reads: CASSTTSGLYNEQFF. The CDR3, as DNA: TGCGCCAGCAGCACTACTAGCGGACTCTACAATGAGCAGTTCTTC. Complete variable domain (other parts from reference TRBV5-1 and TRBJ2-1): KAGVTQTPRYLIKTRGQQVTLSCSPISGHRSVSWYQQTPGQGLQFLFEYFSETQRNKGNFPGRFSGRQFSNSRSEMNVSTLELGDSALYLCASSTTSGLYNEQFFGPGTRLTVL.

The table lists this clone with a few counts. This sequence may be a read error, since a much larger clone differs from it by one base. This rearrangement joins TRBV5-4 to TRBJ1-1; D unresolved. Trimming removed 0 bases from V and 1 base from J, with 4 bases in between. Germline V gene sequence: CDR1 SGHNT, CDR2 YYREEE (reference sequence). CDR3 length: 13 residues. The CDR3 loop reads CASSLDTNTEAFF. The CDR3 DNA is TGTGCCAGCAGCTTGGACACGAACACTGAAGCTTTCTTT.

The V gene is TRBV9, the J gene TRBJ1-5, with TRBD1 matching 8 bases. Germline V lookup: CDR1 SGDLS, CDR2 YYNGEE. The CDR3 spans 15 residues. The junction had 4 bases not matched to a gene; V was cut back by 4 bases and J by 1 base. The CDR3 coding sequence is TGTGCCAGCAGCCATGGACAGGGAAGCAATCAGCCCCAGCATTTT. It specifies CASSHGQGSNQPQHF. The complete variable domain, with remaining parts taken from reference TRBV9 and TRBJ1-5, reads DSGVTQTPKHLITATGQRVTLRCSPRSGDLSVYWYQQSLDQGLQFLIQYYNGEERAKGNILERFSAQQFPDLHSELNLSSLELGDSALYFCASSHGQGSNQPQHFGDGTRLSIL.

The chain uses TRBV7-8 and TRBJ2-2, with D maybe TRBD1 (6 bases). V lost 6 bases to trimming and J lost 1 base, with 15 bases between them. The CDR3 is 16 amino acids. CDR1 and CDR2 from the germline V gene are SGHVS and FQNEAQ. This CDR3 reads CASRLYGDKNTGELFF. The CDR3 coding sequence is TGTGCCAGCAGGTTGTATGGGGACAAGAACACCGGGGAGCTGTTTTTT.

This rearrangement joins TRBV5-4 to TRBJ1-1, with unresolved D. The V gene lost 0 bases and the J gene lost 5 bases, with 23 bases spanning the gap. Per germline, CDR1 SGHNT and CDR2 YYREEE (reference sequence). This CDR3 contains 18 residues. This chain's CDR3 is CASSLAGLRIAPGTEAFF. The DNA for the CDR3 is TGTGCCAGCAGCTTGGCAGGACTAAGGATTGCCCCGGGAACTGAAGCTTTCTTT.